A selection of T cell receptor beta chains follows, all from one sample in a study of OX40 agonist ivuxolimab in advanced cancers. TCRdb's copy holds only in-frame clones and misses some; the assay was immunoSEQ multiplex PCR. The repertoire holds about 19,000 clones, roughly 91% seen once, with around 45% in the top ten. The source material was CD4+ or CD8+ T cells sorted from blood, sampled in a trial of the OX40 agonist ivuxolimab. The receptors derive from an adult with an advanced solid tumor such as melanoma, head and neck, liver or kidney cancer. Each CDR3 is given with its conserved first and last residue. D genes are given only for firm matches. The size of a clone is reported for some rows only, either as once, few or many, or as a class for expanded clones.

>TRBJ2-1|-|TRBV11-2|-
TGTGCCAGCACCCTCGGCCCGCTCAGCGTAGATGAGCAGTTCTTC
CASTLGPLSVDEQFF
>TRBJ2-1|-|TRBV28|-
TGTGCCAGCAGTTCCCTCCCTAGCTCCTACAATGAGCAGTTCTTC
CASSSLPSSYNEQFF
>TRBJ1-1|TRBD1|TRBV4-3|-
TGCGCCAGCAGCCAAGATTACAGGGGGCAAGAGGAAGCTTTCTTT
CASSQDYRGQEEAFF
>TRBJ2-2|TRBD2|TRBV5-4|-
TGTGCCAGCAGCTTGGTACTAGCGGGCGCCGGGGAGCTGTTTTTT
CASSLVLAGAGELFF
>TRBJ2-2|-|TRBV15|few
TGTGCCACCAGGACCACCGGGGAGCTGTTTTTT
CATRTTGELFF
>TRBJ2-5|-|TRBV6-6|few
TGTGCCAGCAGCTCCGCGGTCCTTCAGGGTGCGGAGACCCAGTACTTC
CASSSAVLQGAETQYF
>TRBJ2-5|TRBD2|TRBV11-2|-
TGTGCCAGCAGCCCCCTCCTAGCGGGACAAGAGACCCAGTACTTC
CASSPLLAGQETQYF
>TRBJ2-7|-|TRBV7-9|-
TGTGCCAGCAGTTCTAGTCTAATTTACGAGCAGTACTTC
CASSSSLIYEQYF
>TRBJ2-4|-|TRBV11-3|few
TGTGCCAGCAGCCTCGGGACACAGAAAAACATTCAGTACTTC
CASSLGTQKNIQYF
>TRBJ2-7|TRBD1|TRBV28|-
TGTGCCAGCAGTGGACAGGCCTATGATGGAGTGGAGCAGTACTTC
CASSGQAYDGVEQYF
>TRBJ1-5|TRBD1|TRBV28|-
TGTGCCAGCAGTCCAGGGACAGGCAATCAGCCCCAGCATTTT
CASSPGTGNQPQHF
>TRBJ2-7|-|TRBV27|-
TGTGCCAGCAGTCGAATGAATGCTGCCTACGAGCAGTACTTC
CASSRMNAAYEQYF
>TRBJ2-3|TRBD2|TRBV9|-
TGTGCCAGCAGCGTAGGGACTAGCCGCACAGATACGCAGTATTTT
CASSVGTSRTDTQYF
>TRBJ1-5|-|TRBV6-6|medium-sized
TGTGCCAGCAGTTACGCGGGACGAAATCAGCCCCAGCATTTT
CASSYAGRNQPQHF
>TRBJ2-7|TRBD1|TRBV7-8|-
TGTGCCAGCAGCTTAGACGGATGGCGGGCAGGGGGTACCTACGAGCAGTACTTC
CASSLDGWRAGGTYEQYF
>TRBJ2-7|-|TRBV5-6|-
TGTGCCAGCAGCTTGTATGAAGGGCACGAGCAGTACTTC
CASSLYEGHEQYF
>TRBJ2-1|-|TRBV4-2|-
TGTGCCAGCAGCCGACCCGGAGGGCCGGGCGATGAGCAGTTCTTC
CASSRPGGPGDEQFF
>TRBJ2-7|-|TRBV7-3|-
TGTGCCAGCAGCTTAGCTGGGTCCGCCTACGAGCAGTACTTC
CASSLAGSAYEQYF
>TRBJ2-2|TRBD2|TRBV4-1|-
TGCGCCAGCAGCCAGTGGACTAGCCCGCCCGTTGGGGAGCTGTTTTTT
CASSQWTSPPVGELFF
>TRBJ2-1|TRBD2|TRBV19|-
TGTGCCAGTAGTGACCTAGCGGGACCCTACAATGAGCAGTTCTTC
CASSDLAGPYNEQFF
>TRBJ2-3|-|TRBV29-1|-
TGCAGCGTTGTGGCCCTGAGTGACTCAGATACGCAGTATTTT
CSVVALSDSDTQYF
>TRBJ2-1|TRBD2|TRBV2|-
TGTGCCAGCAGGGGAACTCTAGCGGGAGCCTACAATGAGCAGTTCTTC
CASRGTLAGAYNEQFF
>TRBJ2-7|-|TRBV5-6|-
TGTGCCAGCAGCGCCGGTCAAAGCGAGCAGTACTTC
CASSAGQSEQYF
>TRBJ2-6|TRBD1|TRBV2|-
TGTGCCAGCAACTCGCCGGGACAGTCCTCTGGGGCCAACGTCCTGACTTTC
CASNSPGQSSGANVLTF
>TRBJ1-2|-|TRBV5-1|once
TGCGCCAGCAGCTTGGCCGGCAGGGCGGACTATGGCTACACCTTC
CASSLAGRADYGYTF
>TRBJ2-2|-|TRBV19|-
TGTGCCAGTAGTATTGGCACCGGGGAGCTGTTTTTT
CASSIGTGELFF
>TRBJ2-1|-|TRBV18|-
TGTGCCAGCTCGCCCCCCGGGACTCCAAACAATGAGCAGTTCTTC
CASSPPGTPNNEQFF
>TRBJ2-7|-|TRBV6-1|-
TGTGCCAGCAGTGAAGTGGCTAGCAAAACCTACGAGCAGTACTTC
CASSEVASKTYEQYF
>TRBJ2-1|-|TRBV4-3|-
TGCGCCAGCAGCCAAGGAGGGGGGCTCAACAATGAGCAGTTCTTC
CASSQGGGLNNEQFF
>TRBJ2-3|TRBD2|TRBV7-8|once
TGTGCCAGCAGCTTAGTAGCGGGAGGGGCAGATACGCAGTATTTT
CASSLVAGGADTQYF
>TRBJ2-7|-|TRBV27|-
TGTGCCAGCAGTTTCAATAGCGGAAGCTCCTACGAGCAGTACTTC
CASSFNSGSSYEQYF
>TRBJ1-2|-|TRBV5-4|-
TGTGCCAGCAGCGAAAGGGGTGTTAACTATGGCTACACCTTC
CASSERGVNYGYTF
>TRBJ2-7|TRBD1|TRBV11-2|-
TGTGCCAGCAGCCCTGGGACAGGGGGTTTCAAGGGCTACGAGCAGTACTTC
CASSPGTGGFKGYEQYF
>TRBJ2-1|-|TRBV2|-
TGTGCAACCTGGGGCCACACCGCAGGGAATGAGCAGTTCTTC
CATWGHTAGNEQFF
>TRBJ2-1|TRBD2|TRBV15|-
TGTGCCACCAGCGAGCCGGGACTAGCAAATGAGCAGTTCTTC
CATSEPGLANEQFF
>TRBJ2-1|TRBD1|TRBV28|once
TGTGCCAGCAGGCAGGACAGGGGGCGCGAGCAGTTCTTC
CASRQDRGREQFF